This T cell receptor (beta chain) was sequenced for a study of cytomegalovirus exposure and HLA in healthy donors. Remarks on this clone: What it binds is unknown.

Trimming removed 6 bases from V and 4 bases from J, with 16 bases in between. Germline V gene data show CDR1 as SEHNR and CDR2 as FQNEAQ (reference sequence). The CDR3 runs to 15 residues. Overall study results and limits: A few V segments could not be told apart, such as TRBV6-2 and TRBV6-3, and were left out. The authors confirmed in vitro that three CMV-associated chains were specific for CMV antigens. Presence/absence analyses rested on an assumption that sequencing depth was roughly uniform across donors.

With 60 Vbeta and 13 Jbeta primers, the PCR was carried out. Data came from immunoSEQ multiplex PCR; TCRdb stores just in-frame clones and leaves some out. The sample records 110,000 to 150,000 clones, 75% to 90% being singletons. The chain joins TRBV7-9 to TRBJ1-3; D perhaps matches TRBD1 (5 bases). The sequence was collected from a female donor in good health and CMV-seronegative. Sequenced input: PBMCs. CDR3 in amino acids: CASSLQDQGGNTIYF. The CDR3 DNA sequence: TGTGCCAGCAGTTTACAGGATCAGGGAGGAAACACCATATATTTT.